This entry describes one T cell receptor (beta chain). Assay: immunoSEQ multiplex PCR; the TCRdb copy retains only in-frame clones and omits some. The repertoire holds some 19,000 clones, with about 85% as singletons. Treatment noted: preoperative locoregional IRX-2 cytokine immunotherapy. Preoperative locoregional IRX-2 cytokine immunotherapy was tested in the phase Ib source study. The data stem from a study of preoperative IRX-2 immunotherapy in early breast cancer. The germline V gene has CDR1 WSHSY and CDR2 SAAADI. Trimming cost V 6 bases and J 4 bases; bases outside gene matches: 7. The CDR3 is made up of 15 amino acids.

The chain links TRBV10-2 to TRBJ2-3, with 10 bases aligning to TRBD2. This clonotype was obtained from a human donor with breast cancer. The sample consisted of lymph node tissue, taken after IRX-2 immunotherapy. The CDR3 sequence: CASRQGTSDPDTQYF. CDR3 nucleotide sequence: TGCGCCAGCAGGCAGGGGACTAGCGATCCAGATACGCAGTATTTT.